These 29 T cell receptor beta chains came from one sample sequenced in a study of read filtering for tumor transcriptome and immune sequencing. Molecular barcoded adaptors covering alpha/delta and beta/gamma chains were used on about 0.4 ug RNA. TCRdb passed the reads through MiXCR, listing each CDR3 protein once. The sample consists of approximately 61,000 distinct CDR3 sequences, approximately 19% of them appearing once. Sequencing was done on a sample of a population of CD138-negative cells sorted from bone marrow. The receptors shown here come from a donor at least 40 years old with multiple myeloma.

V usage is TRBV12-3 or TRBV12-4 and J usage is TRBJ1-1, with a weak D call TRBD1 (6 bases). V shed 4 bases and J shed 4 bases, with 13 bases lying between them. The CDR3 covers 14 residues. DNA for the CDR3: TGTGCCAGCAGTTCGACAGGAGGAGTCACTGAAGCTTTCTTT. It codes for CASSSTGGVTEAFF.

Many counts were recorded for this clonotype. As DNA, the CDR3 is TGTGCCAGCAGTTTAAACAGGGGTGGCACTGAAGCTTTCTTT. It yields the protein CASSLNRGGTEAFF. The chain links TRBV12-3 or TRBV12-4 to TRBJ1-1; 7 nucleotides match TRBD1. V lost 2 bases and J lost 4; bases outside the gene matches: 4. The CDR3 runs to 14 residues.

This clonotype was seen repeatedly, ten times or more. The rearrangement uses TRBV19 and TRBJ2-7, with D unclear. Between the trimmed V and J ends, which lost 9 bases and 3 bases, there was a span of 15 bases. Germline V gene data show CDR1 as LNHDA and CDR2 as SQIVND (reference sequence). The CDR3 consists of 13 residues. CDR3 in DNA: TGTGCCAGCGCAATCGACGGACGCTACGAGCAGTACTTC. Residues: CASAIDGRYEQYF.

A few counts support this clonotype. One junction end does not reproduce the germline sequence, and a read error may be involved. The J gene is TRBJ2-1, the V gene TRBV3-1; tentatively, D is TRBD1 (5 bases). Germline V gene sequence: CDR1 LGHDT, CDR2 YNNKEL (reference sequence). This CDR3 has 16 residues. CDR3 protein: CASSQSGAVTGNQQFF. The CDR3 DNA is TGTGCCAGCAGCCAAAGTGGGGCAGTCACCGGCAATCAGCAGTTCTTC.

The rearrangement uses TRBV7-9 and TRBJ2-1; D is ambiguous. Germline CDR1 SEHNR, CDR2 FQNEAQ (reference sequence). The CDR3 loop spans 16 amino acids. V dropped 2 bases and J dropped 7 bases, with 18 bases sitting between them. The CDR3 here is CASSLPRTWSRNEQFF. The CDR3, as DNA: TGTGCCAGCAGCTTACCCCGGACCTGGAGTAGGAATGAGCAGTTCTTC.

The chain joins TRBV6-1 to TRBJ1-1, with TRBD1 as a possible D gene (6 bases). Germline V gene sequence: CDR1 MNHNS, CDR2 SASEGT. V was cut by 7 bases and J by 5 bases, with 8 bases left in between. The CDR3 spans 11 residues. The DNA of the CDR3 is TGTGCCAGCATTAGGGGGACTGAAGCTTTCTTT. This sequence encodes CASIRGTEAFF.

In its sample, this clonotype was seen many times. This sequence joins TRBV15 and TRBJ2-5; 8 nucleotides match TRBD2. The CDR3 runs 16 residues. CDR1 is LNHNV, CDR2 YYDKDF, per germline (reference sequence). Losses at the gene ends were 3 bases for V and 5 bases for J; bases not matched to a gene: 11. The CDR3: CATSSHQAGARETQYF. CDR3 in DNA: TGTGCCACCAGCAGTCATCAAGCGGGAGCCCGGGAGACCCAGTACTTC.

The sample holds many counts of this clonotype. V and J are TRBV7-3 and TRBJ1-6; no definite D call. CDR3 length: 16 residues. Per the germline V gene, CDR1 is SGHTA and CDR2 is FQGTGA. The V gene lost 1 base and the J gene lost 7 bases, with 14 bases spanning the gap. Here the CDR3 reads CASSLMGSRSNSPLHF. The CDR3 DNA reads TGTGCCAGCAGCTTAATGGGCAGCCGGTCCAATTCACCCCTCCACTTT.

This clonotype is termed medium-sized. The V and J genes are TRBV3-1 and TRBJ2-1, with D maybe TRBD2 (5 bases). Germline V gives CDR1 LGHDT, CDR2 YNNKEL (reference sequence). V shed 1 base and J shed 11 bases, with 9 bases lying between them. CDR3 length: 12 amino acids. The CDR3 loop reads CASSQAPGKQFF. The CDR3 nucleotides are TGTGCCAGCAGCCAAGCCCCGGGAAAGCAGTTCTTC.

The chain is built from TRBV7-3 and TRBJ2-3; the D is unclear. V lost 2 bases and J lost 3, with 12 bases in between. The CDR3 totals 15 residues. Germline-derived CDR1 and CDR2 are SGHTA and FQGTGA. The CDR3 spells CASSLGWLETDTQYF. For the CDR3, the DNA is TGTGCCAGCAGCTTAGGATGGCTAGAAACAGATACGCAGTATTTT.

CDR3 sequence (DNA): TGTGCCAGCAGCTTAGGCGGGGCTGGGGCCAACGTCCTGACTTTC. It specifies CASSLGGAGANVLTF. This chain connects TRBV7-2 to TRBJ2-6; maybe TRBD2 (6 bases). Germline loops: CDR1 SGHTA, CDR2 FQGNSA. The CDR3 length is 15 residues. V lost 1 base and J 2 bases, leaving 6 bases between the germline ends.

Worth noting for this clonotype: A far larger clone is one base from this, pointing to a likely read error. Written as DNA, the CDR3 is TGTGCCAGCAGCGAACGGACTACGAGGGAGCAGTACTTC. Translated, it gives CASSERTTREQYF. The chain recombines TRBV11-3 with TRBJ2-7, with D possibly TRBD2 on 6 matching bases. Deletions cut 5 bases from V and 7 bases from J, with 15 bases between. The germline CDR1 and CDR2 sequences are SGHNT and YENEEA. The CDR3 is made up of 13 amino acids.

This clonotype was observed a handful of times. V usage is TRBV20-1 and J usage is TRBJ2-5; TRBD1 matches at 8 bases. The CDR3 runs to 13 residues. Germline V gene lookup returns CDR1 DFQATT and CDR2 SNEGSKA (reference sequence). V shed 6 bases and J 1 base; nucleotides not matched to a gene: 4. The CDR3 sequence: CSAHRGAQETQYF. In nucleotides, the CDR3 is TGCAGTGCCCACAGGGGGGCCCAAGAGACCCAGTACTTC.

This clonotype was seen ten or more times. The CDR3 is CASSSGGSGTGELFF. The CDR3 coding sequence is TGCGCCAGCAGCTCCGGAGGGTCTGGCACCGGGGAGCTGTTTTTT. This chain uses TRBV5-1 with TRBJ2-2; perhaps TRBD2 as D (6 bases). Trimming took 3 bases from V and 4 from J, leaving 13 bases between them. CDR3 length: 15 amino acids. Germline V gene sequence: CDR1 SGHRS, CDR2 YFSETQ.

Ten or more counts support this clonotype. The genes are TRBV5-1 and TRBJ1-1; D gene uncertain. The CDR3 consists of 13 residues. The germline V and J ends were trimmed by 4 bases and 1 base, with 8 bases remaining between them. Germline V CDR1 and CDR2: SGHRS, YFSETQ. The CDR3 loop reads CASSVQANTEAFF. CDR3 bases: TGCGCCAGCAGCGTCCAAGCGAACACTGAAGCTTTCTTT.

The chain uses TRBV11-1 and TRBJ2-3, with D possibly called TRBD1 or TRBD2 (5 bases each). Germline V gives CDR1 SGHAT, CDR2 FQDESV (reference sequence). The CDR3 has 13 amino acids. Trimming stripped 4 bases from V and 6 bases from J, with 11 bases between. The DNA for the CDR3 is TGTGCCAGCAGCTCAGGGAGTTTGGATACGCAGTATTTT. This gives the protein CASSSGSLDTQYF.

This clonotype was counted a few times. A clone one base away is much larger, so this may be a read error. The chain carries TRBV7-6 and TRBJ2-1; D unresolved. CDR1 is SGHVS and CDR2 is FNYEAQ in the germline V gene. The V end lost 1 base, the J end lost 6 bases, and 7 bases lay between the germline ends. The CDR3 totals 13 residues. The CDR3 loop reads CASSLERGNEQFF. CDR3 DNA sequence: TGTGCCAGCAGCTTAGAAAGAGGCAATGAGCAGTTCTTC. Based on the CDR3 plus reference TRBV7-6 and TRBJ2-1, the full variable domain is GAGVSQSPRYKVTKRGQDVALRCDPISGHVSLYWYRQALGQGPEFLTYFNYEAQQDKSGLPNDRFSAERPEGSISTLTIQRTEQRDSAMYRCASSLERGNEQFFGPGTRLTVL.

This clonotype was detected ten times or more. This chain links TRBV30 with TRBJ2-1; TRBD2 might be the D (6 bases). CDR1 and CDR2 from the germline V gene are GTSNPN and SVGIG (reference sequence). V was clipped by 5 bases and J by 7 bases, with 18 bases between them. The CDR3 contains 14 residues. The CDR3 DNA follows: TGTGCCTGGGGGCGGACTACCCGGAGTAATGAGCAGTTCTTC. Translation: CAWGRTTRSNEQFF.

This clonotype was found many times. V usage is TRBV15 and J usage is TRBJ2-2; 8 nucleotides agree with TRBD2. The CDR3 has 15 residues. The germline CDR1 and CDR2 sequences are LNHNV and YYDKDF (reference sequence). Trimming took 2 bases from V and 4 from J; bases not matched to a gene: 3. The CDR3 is CATSRSGTSTGELFF. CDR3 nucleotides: TGTGCCACCAGCAGATCAGGGACTAGCACCGGGGAGCTGTTTTTT.

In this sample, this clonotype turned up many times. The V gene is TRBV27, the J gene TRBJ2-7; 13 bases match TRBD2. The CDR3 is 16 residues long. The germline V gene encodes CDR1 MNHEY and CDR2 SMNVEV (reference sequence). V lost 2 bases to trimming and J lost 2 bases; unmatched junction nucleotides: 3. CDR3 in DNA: TGTGCCAGCAGTTTAAGCGGACTAGCGGGAGCCTACGAGCAGTACTTC. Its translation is CASSLSGLAGAYEQYF.

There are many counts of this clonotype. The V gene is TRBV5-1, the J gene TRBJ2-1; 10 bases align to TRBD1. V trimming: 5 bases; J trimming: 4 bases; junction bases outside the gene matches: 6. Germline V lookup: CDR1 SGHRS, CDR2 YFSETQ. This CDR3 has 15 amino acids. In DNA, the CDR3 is TGCGCCAGCAGGGCCGGGACAGGGGTATACAATGAGCAGTTCTTC. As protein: CASRAGTGVYNEQFF.

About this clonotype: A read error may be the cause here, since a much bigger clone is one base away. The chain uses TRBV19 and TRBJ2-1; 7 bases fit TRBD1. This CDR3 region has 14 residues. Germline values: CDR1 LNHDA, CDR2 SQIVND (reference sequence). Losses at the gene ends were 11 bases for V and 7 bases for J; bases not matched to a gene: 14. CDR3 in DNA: TGTGCCCGTAAGGTCGACAGGGCCAGGAATGAGCAGTTCTTC. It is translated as CARKVDRARNEQFF. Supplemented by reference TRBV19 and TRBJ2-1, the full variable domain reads DGGITQSPKYLFRKEGQNVTLSCEQNLNHDAMYWYRQDPGQGLRLIYYSQIVNDFQKGDIAEGYSVSREKKESFPLTVTSAQKNPTAFYLCARKVDRARNEQFFGPGTRLTVL.

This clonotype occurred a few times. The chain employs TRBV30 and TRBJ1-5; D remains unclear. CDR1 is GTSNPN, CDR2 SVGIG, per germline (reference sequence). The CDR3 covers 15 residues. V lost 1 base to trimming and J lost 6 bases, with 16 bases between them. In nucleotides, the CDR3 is TGTGCCTGGAGTGACCACATAGGGAGCGGTCAGCCCCAGCATTTT. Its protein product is CAWSDHIGSGQPQHF.

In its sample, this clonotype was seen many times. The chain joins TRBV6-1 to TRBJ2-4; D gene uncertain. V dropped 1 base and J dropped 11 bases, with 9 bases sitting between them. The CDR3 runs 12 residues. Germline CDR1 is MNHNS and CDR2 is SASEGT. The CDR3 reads CASSEGWQFQYF. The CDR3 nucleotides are TGTGCCAGCAGTGAAGGATGGCAGTTTCAGTACTTC.

The DNA for the CDR3 is TGTGCCAGCAGTTACTCGAACGTAAAGTACTTC. Its protein is CASSYSNVKYF. The V gene is TRBV6-5, the J gene TRBJ2-7; no definite D call. CDR1 is MNHEY, CDR2 SVGAGI, per germline. Deletions cut 0 bases from V and 11 bases from J, with 8 bases between. The CDR3 is 11 amino acids.

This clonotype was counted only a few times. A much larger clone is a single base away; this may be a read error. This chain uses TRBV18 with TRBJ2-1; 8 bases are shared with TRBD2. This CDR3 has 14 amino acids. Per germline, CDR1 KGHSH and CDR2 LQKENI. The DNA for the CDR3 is TGTGCCGGCTCCGCCGGGACTAGCTACAATGAGCAGTTCTTC. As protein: CAGSAGTSYNEQFF. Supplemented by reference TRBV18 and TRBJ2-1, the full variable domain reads NAGVMQNPRHLVRRRGQEARLRCSPMKGHSHVYWYRQLPEEGLKFMVYLQKENIIDESGMPKERFSAEFPKEGPSILRIQQVVRGDSAAYFCAGSAGTSYNEQFFGPGTRLTVL.

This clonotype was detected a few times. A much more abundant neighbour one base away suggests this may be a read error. CDR3 in DNA: TGTGCCCGCAGCCCACAGGGCAGAGTAAACAATGAGCAGTTCTTC. Translation gives CARSPQGRVNNEQFF. The J gene is TRBJ2-1, the V gene TRBV7-3; tentatively, D is TRBD1 (6 bases). This CDR3 comprises 15 residues. CDR1 is SGHTA and CDR2 is FQGTGA in the germline V gene.

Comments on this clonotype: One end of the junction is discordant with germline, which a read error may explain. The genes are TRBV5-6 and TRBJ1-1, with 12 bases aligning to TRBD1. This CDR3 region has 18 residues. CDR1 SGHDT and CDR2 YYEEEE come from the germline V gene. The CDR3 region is CASRRDRGQILMSTEASF. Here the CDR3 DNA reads TGTGCCAGCAGACGGGACAGGGGGCAAATACTCATGAGCACTGAAGCTTCCTTT.

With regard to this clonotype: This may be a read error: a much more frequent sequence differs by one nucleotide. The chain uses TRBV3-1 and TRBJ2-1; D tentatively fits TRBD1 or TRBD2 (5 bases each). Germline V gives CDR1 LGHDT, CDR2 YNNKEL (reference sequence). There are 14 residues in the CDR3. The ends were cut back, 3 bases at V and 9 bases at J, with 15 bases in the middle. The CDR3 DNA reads TGTGCCAGCAGCCAGGGACGACTTAACAGTGAGCAGTTCTTC. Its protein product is CASSQGRLNSEQFF.